This T cell receptor beta chain originates from a study of EBV T-cell therapy then PD-1 blockade in nasopharyngeal carcinoma. Points on this clone: Antigen unknown.

The method was immunoSEQ multiplex PCR; TCRdb's version includes in-frame clones alone and lacks a portion of them. This repertoire shows roughly 22,000 clones, approximately 83% found once; its top ten account for approximately 24%. Treatment given: AdE1-LMPpoly-expanded autologous EBV-specific T-cell therapy followed by anti-PD-1 nivolumab. The trim removed 2 bases at V and 4 bases at J, leaving 8 bases unmatched. The germline V gene encodes CDR1 SGHVS and CDR2 FQNEAQ. The CDR3 spans 16 residues. The chain employs TRBV7-8 and TRBJ2-1, with 7 positions matching TRBD2. The source of this sequence is a middle-aged man with nasopharyngeal carcinoma. The sequenced sample was CD8+ T cells from blood, obtained at day -245 from a patient whose treatment included autologous EBV-specific T cells and nivolumab. Written as DNA, the CDR3 is TGTGCCAGCAGCTTAAGTGCTAGCGGCGCTTACAATGAGCAGTTCTTC. Translated, it gives CASSLSASGAYNEQFF.